What follows is one TCR beta chain and its context. Its antigen remains unidentified. Clones were read by immunoSEQ multiplex PCR, and TCRdb kept only the in-frame ones, dropping some. The table has tens of thousands of clones, 80% to 90% seen once; the top ten hold approximately 1.7%. This specimen belongs to a study of a mutant IDH1 vaccine in newly diagnosed glioma. At the level of the study: The patients received vaccinations eight times, in weeks 1, 3, 5, 7, 11, 15, 19 and 23.

Findings and limits, study-wide: Researchers report vaccine-induced immune responses in approximately 94% of patients.

Noted time point: week 5, during vaccination. The investigators gave 300 ug of mutant IDH1 20-mer peptide in each vaccine dose, together with topical imiquimod. V lost 4 bases and J lost 0, with 14 bases in between. This CDR3 has 15 amino acids. Germline V gene sequence: CDR1 SGHRS, CDR2 YFSETQ. The chain combines TRBV5-1 with TRBJ2-7, with unresolved D. Sequencing was performed on PBMCs, taken from a glioma patient whose treatment included an IDH1 peptide vaccine. This clonotype was obtained from a man in his forties with glioma. CDR3 in amino acids: CASSPVTRSSYEQYF. The CDR3, as DNA: TGCGCCAGCAGCCCCGTGACGAGGAGCTCCTACGAGCAGTACTTC.